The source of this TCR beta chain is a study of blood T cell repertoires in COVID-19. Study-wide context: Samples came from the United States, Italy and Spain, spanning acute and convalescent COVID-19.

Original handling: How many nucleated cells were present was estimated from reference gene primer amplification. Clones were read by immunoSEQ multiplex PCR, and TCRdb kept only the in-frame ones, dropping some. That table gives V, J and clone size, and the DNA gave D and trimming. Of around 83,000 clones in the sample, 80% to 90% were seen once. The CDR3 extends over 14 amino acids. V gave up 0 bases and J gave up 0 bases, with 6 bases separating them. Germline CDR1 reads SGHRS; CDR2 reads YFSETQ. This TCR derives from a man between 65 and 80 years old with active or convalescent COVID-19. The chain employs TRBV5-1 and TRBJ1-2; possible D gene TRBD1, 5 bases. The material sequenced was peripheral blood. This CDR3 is CASSLGQPNYGYTF. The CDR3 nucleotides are TGCGCCAGCAGCTTGGGACAGCCTAACTATGGCTACACCTTC.